This is a list of T cell receptor beta chains from one sample in a study of blood T cell repertoires in COVID-19. Libraries were prepared by immunoSEQ multiplex PCR; TCRdb keeps only in-frame clonotypes and omits some of them. The sample lists around 250,000 clones; 75% to 90% were seen once. The sample consisted of PBMCs or T cells enriched from blood (not recorded which). These receptors all stem from a woman aged 40 to 50 who had been exposed to COVID-19. Both conserved end residues are part of each CDR3. The order of the fields is D gene, V gene, J gene, clone size, CDR3 protein, CDR3 DNA. The D gene is left open where the match is weak. The size field is filled for only some rows; it gives once, few, many or a size class.

D gene: -; V gene: TRBV15; J gene: TRBJ1-2; clone size: -; CDR3 protein: CATSRDSRGGYTF; CDR3 DNA: TGTGCCACCAGCAGAGACTCCCGGGGAGGCTACACCTTC
D gene: TRBD1; V gene: TRBV5-6; J gene: TRBJ2-1; clone size: -; CDR3 protein: CASSFSDRENEQFF; CDR3 DNA: TGTGCCAGCAGCTTCTCGGACAGGGAGAATGAGCAGTTCTTC
D gene: -; V gene: TRBV28; J gene: TRBJ2-3; clone size: -; CDR3 protein: CASSLIAESTDTQYF; CDR3 DNA: TGTGCCAGCAGTTTAATTGCAGAAAGCACAGATACGCAGTATTTT
D gene: TRBD2; V gene: TRBV5-4; J gene: TRBJ2-7; clone size: -; CDR3 protein: CASSSGAFEQYF; CDR3 DNA: TGTGCCAGCAGCAGCGGGGCTTTCGAGCAGTACTTC
D gene: TRBD1; V gene: TRBV19; J gene: TRBJ1-4; clone size: -; CDR3 protein: CASSKRPGQNEKLFF; CDR3 DNA: TGTGCCAGTAGTAAAAGACCGGGACAGAATGAAAAACTGTTTTTT
D gene: TRBD1; V gene: TRBV6-5; J gene: TRBJ2-3; clone size: -; CDR3 protein: CASRSGQGRTDTQYF; CDR3 DNA: TGTGCCAGCAGGTCCGGACAGGGTAGGACAGATACGCAGTATTTT
D gene: -; V gene: TRBV5-6; J gene: TRBJ1-1; clone size: -; CDR3 protein: CASSPQGVTEAFF; CDR3 DNA: TGTGCCAGCAGCCCGCAGGGCGTCACTGAAGCTTTCTTT
D gene: TRBD1; V gene: TRBV24-1; J gene: TRBJ1-5; clone size: -; CDR3 protein: CATSDPGTGDQPQHF; CDR3 DNA: TGTGCCACCAGTGACCCCGGGACAGGGGATCAGCCCCAGCATTTT
D gene: -; V gene: TRBV7-2; J gene: TRBJ1-2; clone size: -; CDR3 protein: CASSHDMHANYGYTF; CDR3 DNA: TGTGCCAGCAGCCATGACATGCACGCTAACTATGGCTACACCTTC
D gene: -; V gene: TRBV10-3; J gene: TRBJ2-1; clone size: once; CDR3 protein: CAISESDRMSDEQFF; CDR3 DNA: TGTGCCATCAGTGAGTCAGACAGGATGAGCGATGAGCAGTTCTTC
D gene: -; V gene: TRBV7-9; J gene: TRBJ2-2; clone size: few; CDR3 protein: CASSFKRASRGTGELFF; CDR3 DNA: TGTGCCAGCAGCTTTAAAAGGGCGAGCCGGGGCACCGGGGAGCTGTTTTTT
D gene: TRBD1; V gene: TRBV4-2; J gene: TRBJ2-5; clone size: -; CDR3 protein: CASSPEDRGGETQYF; CDR3 DNA: TGTGCCAGCAGCCCAGAGGACAGGGGAGGGGAGACCCAGTACTTC
D gene: -; V gene: TRBV19; J gene: TRBJ2-5; clone size: -; CDR3 protein: CASSILNRQETQYF; CDR3 DNA: TGTGCCAGTAGTATCTTGAACAGACAAGAGACCCAGTACTTC
D gene: -; V gene: TRBV11-3; J gene: TRBJ2-3; clone size: -; CDR3 protein: CASSLGAYTQYF; CDR3 DNA: TGTGCCAGCAGCTTAGGGGCTTACACGCAGTATTTT
D gene: -; V gene: TRBV9; J gene: TRBJ2-2; clone size: -; CDR3 protein: CASSHGGDTGELFF; CDR3 DNA: TGTGCCAGCAGCCACGGCGGGGACACCGGGGAGCTGTTTTTT
D gene: TRBD1; V gene: TRBV7-2; J gene: TRBJ1-5; clone size: -; CDR3 protein: CASSLDSGGGQPQHF; CDR3 DNA: TGTGCCAGCAGCTTAGATTCAGGGGGCGGTCAGCCCCAGCATTTT
D gene: -; V gene: TRBV19; J gene: TRBJ1-1; clone size: few; CDR3 protein: CASSPPGTEAFF; CDR3 DNA: TGTGCCAGTAGTCCCCCGGGGACTGAAGCTTTCTTT
D gene: TRBD2; V gene: TRBV3-1/TRBV3-2; J gene: TRBJ2-1; clone size: -; CDR3 protein: CASSLRTSGSLSYNEQFF; CDR3 DNA: TGTGCCAGCAGCCTCAGGACTAGCGGGAGTTTGTCCTACAATGAGCAGTTCTTC
D gene: -; V gene: TRBV6-1; J gene: TRBJ1-6; clone size: -; CDR3 protein: CASSDPGYRSSYNSPLHF; CDR3 DNA: TGTGCCAGCAGTGACCCCGGCTACAGGAGCTCCTATAATTCACCCCTCCACTTT
D gene: -; V gene: TRBV6-5; J gene: TRBJ1-6; clone size: -; CDR3 protein: CASSFLNSPLHF; CDR3 DNA: TGTGCCAGCAGTTTCCTTAATTCACCCCTCCACTTT
D gene: -; V gene: TRBV6-1; J gene: TRBJ1-5; clone size: -; CDR3 protein: CASSDWRGQPQHF; CDR3 DNA: TGTGCCAGCAGTGATTGGAGGGGCCAGCCCCAGCATTTT
D gene: -; V gene: TRBV30; J gene: TRBJ1-6; clone size: -; CDR3 protein: CAWSVAGSSYNSPLHF; CDR3 DNA: TGTGCCTGGAGTGTGGCCGGGAGCTCCTATAATTCACCCCTCCACTTT
D gene: TRBD1; V gene: TRBV4-1; J gene: TRBJ1-6; clone size: -; CDR3 protein: CASSQDGTGYSPLHF; CDR3 DNA: TGCGCCAGCAGCCAAGATGGGACAGGGTATTCACCCCTCCACTTT
D gene: -; V gene: TRBV5-4; J gene: TRBJ2-5; clone size: -; CDR3 protein: CAIRGGVQETQYF; CDR3 DNA: TGTGCCATCCGGGGCGGGGTTCAAGAGACCCAGTACTTC
D gene: -; V gene: TRBV7-7; J gene: TRBJ2-5; clone size: -; CDR3 protein: CASSARTGGRRKETQYF; CDR3 DNA: TGTGCCAGCAGCGCCCGAACGGGTGGGCGGAGGAAGGAGACCCAGTACTTC
D gene: -; V gene: TRBV11-2; J gene: TRBJ1-2; clone size: -; CDR3 protein: CASSPTLAHGYTF; CDR3 DNA: TGTGCCAGCAGCCCCACGTTGGCCCATGGCTACACCTTC
D gene: -; V gene: TRBV11-2; J gene: TRBJ2-7; clone size: -; CDR3 protein: CASSLEQGFSYEQYF; CDR3 DNA: TGTGCCAGCAGTCTCGAACAGGGCTTCTCCTACGAGCAGTACTTC
D gene: TRBD1; V gene: TRBV28; J gene: TRBJ1-5; clone size: -; CDR3 protein: CASSLGQGYGNQPQHF; CDR3 DNA: TGTGCCAGCAGCCTTGGACAGGGCTATGGCAATCAGCCCCAGCATTTT
D gene: TRBD1; V gene: TRBV4-2; J gene: TRBJ1-2; clone size: once; CDR3 protein: CASSQPGQAGYTF; CDR3 DNA: TGTGCCAGCAGCCAACCGGGACAGGCCGGCTACACCTTC
D gene: -; V gene: TRBV20-1; J gene: TRBJ2-4; clone size: -; CDR3 protein: CSASRGRVREDKNIQYF; CDR3 DNA: TGCAGTGCTAGTCGGGGGAGAGTTAGAGAGGACAAAAACATTCAGTACTTC
D gene: -; V gene: TRBV6-5; J gene: TRBJ1-5; clone size: -; CDR3 protein: CASSYSWQVQPQHF; CDR3 DNA: TGTGCCAGCAGTTACTCGTGGCAGGTGCAGCCCCAGCATTTT
D gene: TRBD1; V gene: TRBV28; J gene: TRBJ1-2; clone size: -; CDR3 protein: CASRWTGNYGYTF; CDR3 DNA: TGTGCCAGCAGGTGGACAGGAAACTATGGCTACACCTTC
D gene: -; V gene: TRBV7-8; J gene: TRBJ1-3; clone size: -; CDR3 protein: CASRQGGGLSGNTIYF; CDR3 DNA: TGTGCCAGCAGGCAAGGGGGGGGCCTCTCTGGAAACACCATATATTTT
D gene: -; V gene: TRBV7-9; J gene: TRBJ1-4; clone size: -; CDR3 protein: CASSLINRASRNEKLFF; CDR3 DNA: TGTGCCAGCAGCTTAATTAATCGTGCGTCTCGTAATGAAAAACTGTTTTTT
D gene: -; V gene: TRBV5-4; J gene: TRBJ2-7; clone size: few; CDR3 protein: CASSLGGGKLSYEQYF; CDR3 DNA: TGTGCCAGCAGCTTGGGTGGAGGGAAGCTCTCCTACGAGCAGTACTTC
D gene: -; V gene: TRBV6-2/TRBV6-3; J gene: TRBJ1-5; clone size: -; CDR3 protein: CASSYGTPISVGAQHF; CDR3 DNA: TGTGCCAGCAGTTACGGGACACCGATATCGGTTGGGGCCCAGCATTTT
D gene: TRBD1; V gene: TRBV5-6; J gene: TRBJ2-6; clone size: -; CDR3 protein: CASSRGTGRRLSGANVLTF; CDR3 DNA: TGTGCCAGCAGCCGAGGGACAGGGAGGCGATTGTCAGGGGCCAACGTCCTGACTTTC
D gene: -; V gene: TRBV24-1; J gene: TRBJ2-1; clone size: -; CDR3 protein: CATSESDNEQFF; CDR3 DNA: TGTGCCACCAGTGAGTCAGACAATGAGCAGTTCTTC
D gene: -; V gene: TRBV4-2; J gene: TRBJ2-2; clone size: -; CDR3 protein: CASSQGGSNTGELFF; CDR3 DNA: TGTGCCAGCAGCCAAGGCGGATCGAACACCGGGGAGCTGTTTTTT
D gene: -; V gene: TRBV11-1; J gene: TRBJ2-1; clone size: -; CDR3 protein: CASSRTGSGNPEQFF; CDR3 DNA: TGTGCCAGCAGCCGAACGGGTAGCGGAAATCCAGAGCAGTTCTTC
D gene: TRBD1; V gene: TRBV7-9; J gene: TRBJ2-5; clone size: -; CDR3 protein: CASSFGDRDQETQYF; CDR3 DNA: TGTGCCAGCAGCTTCGGGGACAGGGACCAAGAGACCCAGTACTTC
D gene: -; V gene: TRBV27; J gene: TRBJ2-3; clone size: -; CDR3 protein: CASSPIPPSTDTQYF; CDR3 DNA: TGTGCCAGCAGTCCCATTCCCCCAAGCACAGATACGCAGTATTTT
D gene: -; V gene: TRBV3-1/TRBV3-2; J gene: TRBJ2-6; clone size: -; CDR3 protein: CASSQGRGSGANVLTF; CDR3 DNA: TGTGCCAGCAGCCAAGGGCGAGGATCTGGGGCCAACGTCCTGACTTTC
D gene: -; V gene: TRBV18; J gene: TRBJ1-2; clone size: -; CDR3 protein: CASSPGTGNYGYTF; CDR3 DNA: TGTGCCAGCTCACCGGGCACTGGTAACTATGGCTACACCTTC
D gene: TRBD1; V gene: TRBV5-1; J gene: TRBJ1-2; clone size: -; CDR3 protein: CASSLGNRGGYTF; CDR3 DNA: TGTGCCAGCAGCTTGGGAAACAGGGGTGGCTACACCTTC
D gene: -; V gene: TRBV19; J gene: TRBJ1-4; clone size: -; CDR3 protein: CASSDRQVNELFF; CDR3 DNA: TGTGCCAGTAGCGACAGACAAGTGAATGAACTGTTTTTT
D gene: -; V gene: TRBV5-4; J gene: TRBJ2-3; clone size: -; CDR3 protein: CASSLEGSRADTQYF; CDR3 DNA: TGTGCCAGCAGCTTGGAAGGGAGTCGGGCAGATACGCAGTATTTT
D gene: TRBD2; V gene: TRBV29-1; J gene: TRBJ2-5; clone size: -; CDR3 protein: CSVEGTSGEETQYF; CDR3 DNA: TGCAGCGTTGAAGGGACTAGCGGGGAAGAGACCCAGTACTTC
D gene: TRBD1; V gene: TRBV19; J gene: TRBJ2-1; clone size: -; CDR3 protein: CARHRDRTHEQFF; CDR3 DNA: TGTGCCAGACACCGGGACAGAACCCATGAGCAGTTCTTC
D gene: TRBD1; V gene: TRBV4-2; J gene: TRBJ1-4; clone size: -; CDR3 protein: CASSQDWTGEREKLFF; CDR3 DNA: TGTGCCAGCAGCCAAGATTGGACAGGTGAACGTGAAAAACTGTTTTTT
D gene: TRBD1; V gene: TRBV7-9; J gene: TRBJ1-5; clone size: -; CDR3 protein: CASSSTGTGYQPQHF; CDR3 DNA: TGTGCCAGCAGCTCCACCGGGACAGGGTATCAGCCCCAGCATTTT
D gene: TRBD1; V gene: TRBV9; J gene: TRBJ1-2; clone size: -; CDR3 protein: CASSPLQGGNYGYTF; CDR3 DNA: TGTGCCAGCAGCCCCCTACAGGGGGGGAACTATGGCTACACCTTC
D gene: -; V gene: TRBV19; J gene: TRBJ1-3; clone size: -; CDR3 protein: CASSILAGVLSGNTIYF; CDR3 DNA: TGTGCCAGTAGTATCTTGGCAGGGGTCCTCTCTGGAAACACCATATATTTT
D gene: TRBD1; V gene: TRBV19; J gene: TRBJ1-2; clone size: -; CDR3 protein: CASRVKGASGYTF; CDR3 DNA: TGTGCCAGTAGGGTAAAGGGGGCCTCTGGCTACACCTTC